This TCR beta chain was sequenced for a study of CD8 T cells in ankylosing spondylitis. V was cut by 8 bases and J by 4 bases, with 17 bases left in between. The CDR3 is 14 amino acids. Germline-derived CDR1 and CDR2 are KGHSH and LQKENI. This clonotype was detected a few times. No antigen is known for it. Study findings and constraints: One TCR beta motif, made up of 7 or 8 highly homologous variants, appeared characteristic of ankylosing spondylitis blood. Disease-linked clones reportedly concentrated significantly in matched ankylosing spondylitis synovial fluid.

It was by quantitative 5'-RACE with molecular barcodes that TCR beta libraries were made. TCRdb called the 5' RACE reads again in MiXCR, with one record for every CDR3 protein. The repertoire holds 50,000 to 75,000 distinct CDR3 sequences, with 6.2% as singletons. The sample consisted of synovial fluid, either unsorted or a sorted T cell fraction (not recorded which). This TCR was recovered from a male donor with ankylosing spondylitis. The V and J genes are TRBV18 and TRBJ2-5; D gene unclear. The CDR3: CASPPALHRETQYF. The CDR3 DNA sequence: TGTGCCAGCCCCCCGGCCCTCCATAGAGAGACCCAGTACTTC.